This T cell receptor beta chain was captured by sequencing in a study of shared clonotypes between healthy human individuals. At the level of the study: Ranging from 18 to 49 in age, donors were a couple of women and a few men.

With respect to this clone: The antigen is undetermined.

Original processing notes: In the immunoSEQ data, sequences were junction-only and lacked quality scores, so filtering differed. The method was immunoSEQ multiplex PCR; TCRdb's version includes in-frame clones alone and lacks a portion of them. From that table come the V and J calls and clone size; the DNA was used to work out D and trimming. The sample consists of some 580,000 clones, 97% of them appearing once. Whole-study results and caveats: It was the non-shared clonotypes that had lower generation probabilities than clonotypes shared by all four donors. Roughly 5% of naive CD4 clonotypes were common to a few donors.

Per germline, CDR1 SQVTM and CDR2 ANQGSEA. CDR3 length: 17 residues. The rearrangement joins TRBV29-1 to TRBJ2-7, with 7 bases identical to TRBD1. This TCR derives from a woman aged 30 to 39 in good health. The sample was naive CD4+ T cells sorted from blood. Subset: CD45RA+ positively selected. CDR3 sequence reads: CRFKIKRTGQNSYEQYF. CDR3 DNA: TGCCGTTTTAAAATAAAGAGGACAGGTCAAAATTCCTACGAGCAGTACTTC.